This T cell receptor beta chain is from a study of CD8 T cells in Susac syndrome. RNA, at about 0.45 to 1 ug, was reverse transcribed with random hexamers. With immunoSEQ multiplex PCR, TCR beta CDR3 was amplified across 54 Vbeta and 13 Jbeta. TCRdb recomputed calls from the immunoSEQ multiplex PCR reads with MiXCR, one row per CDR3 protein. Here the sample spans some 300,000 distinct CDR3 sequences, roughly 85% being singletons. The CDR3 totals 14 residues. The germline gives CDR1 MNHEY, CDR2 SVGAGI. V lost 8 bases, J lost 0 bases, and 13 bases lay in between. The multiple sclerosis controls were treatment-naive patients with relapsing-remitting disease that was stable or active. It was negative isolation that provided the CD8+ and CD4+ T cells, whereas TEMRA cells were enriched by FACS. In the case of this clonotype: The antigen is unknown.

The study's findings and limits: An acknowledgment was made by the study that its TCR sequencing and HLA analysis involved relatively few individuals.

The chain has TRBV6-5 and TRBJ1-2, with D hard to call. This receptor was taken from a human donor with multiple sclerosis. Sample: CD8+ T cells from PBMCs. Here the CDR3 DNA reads TGTGCCAGCCGGCCGGTCCCATCTAACTATGGCTACACCTTC. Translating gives CASRPVPSNYGYTF.